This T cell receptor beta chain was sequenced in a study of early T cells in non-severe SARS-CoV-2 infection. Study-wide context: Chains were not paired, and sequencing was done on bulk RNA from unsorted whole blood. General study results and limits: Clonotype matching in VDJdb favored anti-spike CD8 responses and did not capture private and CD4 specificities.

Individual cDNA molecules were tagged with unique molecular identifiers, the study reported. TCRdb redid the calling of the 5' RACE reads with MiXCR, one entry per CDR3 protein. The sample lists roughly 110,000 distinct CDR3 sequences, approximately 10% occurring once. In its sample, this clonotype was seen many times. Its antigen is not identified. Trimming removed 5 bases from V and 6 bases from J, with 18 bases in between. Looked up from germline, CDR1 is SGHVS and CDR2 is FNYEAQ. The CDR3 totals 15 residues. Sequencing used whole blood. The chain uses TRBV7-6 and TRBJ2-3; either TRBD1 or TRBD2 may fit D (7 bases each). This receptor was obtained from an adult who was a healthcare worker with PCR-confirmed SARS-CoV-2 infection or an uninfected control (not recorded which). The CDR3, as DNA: TGTGCCAGCAGCCCAAGACAGGGAGGGAGGGATACGCAGTATTTT. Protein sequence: CASSPRQGGRDTQYF.